A single sample is the source of the 30 T cell receptor beta chains below, sequenced in a study of T cell responses to AZD1222 COVID-19 vaccine. Clones were read by immunoSEQ multiplex PCR, and TCRdb kept only the in-frame ones, dropping some. The data hold 130,000 or so clones, with 85% to 95% observed a single time. The sample consisted of peripheral blood, taken on day 0 of MenACWY control vaccination. The origin of the receptors is an adult in good health.

DNA of the CDR3: TGTGCCAGTAGTACCCAGACAGGGTTAAACTATGGCTACACCTTC. This codes for CASSTQTGLNYGYTF. This chain connects TRBV19 to TRBJ1-2; 7 bases agree with TRBD1. J was trimmed by 2 bases and V by 4 bases; bases with no gene match: 7. Germline loops: CDR1 LNHDA, CDR2 SQIVND (reference sequence). The CDR3 is 15 residues long.

The chain is built from TRBV7-8 and TRBJ1-5; possible D gene TRBD1, 5 bases. The germline V gene encodes CDR1 SGHVS and CDR2 FQNEAQ. Trimming left V 1 base short and J 4 bases short, with 11 bases between. This CDR3 contains 15 residues. The chain's CDR3 is CASSLEGVPNQPQHF. As DNA, the CDR3 is TGTGCCAGCAGCTTAGAAGGGGTGCCTAATCAGCCCCAGCATTTT. The whole variable domain, filled in from reference TRBV7-8 and TRBJ1-5, reads GAGVSQSPRYKVAKRGQDVALRCDPISGHVSLFWYQQALGQGPEFLTYFQNEAQLDKSGLPSDRFFAERPEGSVSTLKIQRTQQEDSAVYLCASSLEGVPNQPQHFGDGTRLSIL.

This rearrangement joins TRBV3-1 (or the pseudogene TRBV3-2) to TRBJ2-2; D gene ambiguous. The CDR3 length is 15 residues. CDR1 is LGHDT, CDR2 YNNKEL, per germline (reference sequence). V lost 6 bases to trimming and J lost 3 bases, with 14 bases between them. The DNA of the CDR3 is TGTGCCAGCAGTCTAAGGCGTCAGGACACCGGGGAGCTGTTTTTT. This encodes CASSLRRQDTGELFF.

The chain employs TRBV27 and TRBJ1-1, with D unclear. V gave up 7 bases and J gave up 8 bases, with 14 bases separating them. Germline V CDR1 and CDR2: MNHEY, SMNVEV (reference sequence). This CDR3 spans 12 amino acids. CDR3 in DNA: TGTGCCAGCATTGGGGTTAACTACGAAGCTTTCTTT. This translates into CASIGVNYEAFF.

The V and J genes are TRBV6-5 and TRBJ2-2; 9 nucleotides align to TRBD2. The V segment lost 0 bases and the J segment 3 bases; nucleotides outside the gene matches: 2. This CDR3 has 16 residues. Germline V gene lookup returns CDR1 MNHEY and CDR2 SVGAGI. CDR3: CASSYSPSGDTGELFF. The DNA for the CDR3 is TGTGCCAGCAGTTACTCGCCTAGCGGGGACACCGGGGAGCTGTTTTTT.

The V gene is TRBV15, the J gene TRBJ2-3; 14 bases agree with TRBD2. CDR1 is LNHNV, CDR2 YYDKDF, per germline (reference sequence). This CDR3 spans 20 amino acids. The junction had 10 bases not matched to a gene; V was cut back by 2 bases and J by 0 bases. The CDR3 sequence: CATSRPLGLAGATSTDTQYF. The CDR3 nucleotides are TGTGCCACCAGCAGACCTCTGGGACTAGCGGGAGCCACTAGCACAGATACGCAGTATTTT.

V usage is TRBV2 and J usage is TRBJ2-3; D assignment may be TRBD1 or TRBD2 (5 bases each). Germline-derived CDR1 and CDR2 are SNHLY and FYNNEI. V shed 6 bases and J shed 9 bases, with 16 bases lying between them. The CDR3 runs 13 residues. This CDR3 reads CASRRDPQGTQYF. The CDR3 region has the DNA TGTGCCAGCAGAAGGGACCCCCAAGGGACGCAGTATTTT. Together with reference TRBV2 and TRBJ2-3, the CDR3 gives the full variable domain: EPEVTQTPSHQVTQMGQEVILRCVPISNHLYFYWYRQILGQKVEFLVSFYNNEISEKSEIFDDQFSVERPDGSNFTLKIRSTKLEDSAMYFCASRRDPQGTQYFGPGTRLTVL.

The rearrangement joins TRBV18 to TRBJ2-3; D perhaps matches TRBD1 (6 bases). Germline CDR1 KGHSH, CDR2 LQKENI. The CDR3 contains 15 residues. V was trimmed by 3 bases and J by 1 base, leaving 11 bases between them. The CDR3 loop reads CASSPVAGGTDTQYF. The CDR3 coding sequence is TGTGCCAGCTCACCGGTGGCAGGGGGCACAGATACGCAGTATTTT. Based on the CDR3 plus reference TRBV18 and TRBJ2-3, the full variable domain is NAGVMQNPRHLVRRRGQEARLRCSPMKGHSHVYWYRQLPEEGLKFMVYLQKENIIDESGMPKERFSAEFPKEGPSILRIQQVVRGDSAAYFCASSPVAGGTDTQYFGPGTRLTVL.

The CDR3 DNA is TGTGCCAGCAGTTACTCGCCGGCTAACACTGAAGCTTTCTTT. Its translation is CASSYSPANTEAFF. The chain links TRBV6-6 to TRBJ1-1; D call uncertain. Between the trimmed V and J ends, which lost 0 bases and 2 bases, there was a span of 7 bases. The V gene's germline CDR1 is MNHNY and CDR2 SVGAGI (reference sequence). This CDR3 has 14 amino acids.

V is TRBV2 and J is TRBJ1-5, with D hard to call. Germline-derived CDR1 and CDR2 are SNHLY and FYNNEI. This CDR3 contains 13 residues. V was pared by 1 base and J by 5 bases, with 6 bases between. CDR3: CASSEEQYQPQHF. The CDR3 DNA reads as TGTGCCAGCAGTGAAGAACAGTATCAGCCCCAGCATTTT.

The chain recombines TRBV5-1 with TRBJ1-6; 9 bases are shared with TRBD1. CDR1 and CDR2 (germline): SGHRS, YFSETQ. The ends lost 6 bases at V and 10 bases at J; junction bases unmatched: 8. The CDR3 is 14 residues long. CDR3: CASTPGQGSSPLHF. The CDR3 DNA follows: TGCGCCAGCACGCCGGGACAGGGCTCCTCACCCCTCCACTTT.

The rearrangement links TRBV6-5 to TRBJ1-2; D may be TRBD1 (5 bases). Germline CDR1 is MNHEY and CDR2 is SVGAGI. This CDR3 region has 13 residues. Trimming cost V 7 bases and J 8 bases, with 17 bases left between them. The CDR3 DNA is TGTGCCAGCATAGGGGACCCGTCCAGGGGCTACACCTTC. This encodes CASIGDPSRGYTF.

The rearrangement uses TRBV4-1 and TRBJ1-3; 10 bases are a match to TRBD1. V lost 1 base to trimming and J lost 0 bases; unmatched junction nucleotides: 3. The CDR3 spans 17 residues. Germline CDR1 MGHRA, CDR2 YSYEKL. DNA of the CDR3: TGCGCCAGCAGCCAAGGCTGGACAGGGGGCTCTGGAAACACCATATATTTT. Its translation is CASSQGWTGGSGNTIYF.

The chain combines TRBV19 with TRBJ1-1; D remains ambiguous. In germline, CDR1 is LNHDA, CDR2 SQIVND (reference sequence). V gave up 5 bases and J gave up 1 base, with 11 bases separating them. CDR3 length: 14 amino acids. The CDR3 loop is CASSQNSGNTEAFF. CDR3 nucleotide sequence: TGTGCCAGTAGTCAAAACAGTGGGAACACTGAAGCTTTCTTT.

The V and J genes are TRBV6-4 and TRBJ1-1; D gene unclear. In germline, CDR1 is MRHNA, CDR2 SNTAGT. The CDR3 runs to 13 residues. V was clipped by 4 bases and J by 0 bases, with 6 bases between them. CDR3 residues: CASSVNVNTEAFF. Written as DNA, the CDR3 is TGTGCCAGCAGTGTAAATGTGAACACTGAAGCTTTCTTT.

The CDR3 here is CASSPTLLMNTEAFF. The DNA of the CDR3 is TGTGCCAGCAGCCCCACCTTACTTATGAACACTGAAGCTTTCTTT. The chain uses TRBV11-2 and TRBJ1-1; D ambiguous. V lost 5 bases to trimming and J lost 0 bases, with 13 bases between them. CDR3 length: 15 amino acids. The germline V gene encodes CDR1 SGHAT and CDR2 FQNNGV. The variable domain in full, with the rest retrieved from reference TRBV11-2 and TRBJ1-1, is EAGVAQSPRYKIIEKRQSVAFWCNPISGHATLYWYQQILGQGPKLLIQFQNNGVVDDSQLPKDRFSAERLKGVDSTLKIQPAKLEDSAVYLCASSPTLLMNTEAFFGQGTRLTVV.

V usage is TRBV19 and J usage is TRBJ2-3; D might be TRBD2 (5 bases). V lost 6 bases, J lost 2 bases, and 9 bases lay in between. Germline V gives CDR1 LNHDA, CDR2 SQIVND (reference sequence). The CDR3 length is 13 residues. The CDR3 region has the DNA TGTGCCAGTAGGCGCCGGGACACAGATACGCAGTATTTT. This gives the protein CASRRRDTDTQYF. The complete variable domain, with remaining parts taken from reference TRBV19 and TRBJ2-3, reads DGGITQSPKYLFRKEGQNVTLSCEQNLNHDAMYWYRQDPGQGLRLIYYSQIVNDFQKGDIAEGYSVSREKKESFPLTVTSAQKNPTAFYLCASRRRDTDTQYFGPGTRLTVL.

The chain recombines TRBV7-2 with TRBJ1-6; tentative D call: TRBD1 (5 bases). This CDR3 is built from 13 residues. Germline CDR1 reads SGHTA; CDR2 reads FQGNSA. V was shortened by 8 bases and J by 10 bases, with 15 bases between the two germline ends. CDR3 in amino acids: CASSRAWDSPLHF. The CDR3 coding sequence is TGTGCCAGCTCCCGGGCATGGGACTCACCCCTCCACTTT.

The rearrangement joins TRBV2 to TRBJ2-1, with 10 bases fitting TRBD1. Germline assignment: CDR1 SNHLY and CDR2 FYNNEI. The CDR3 runs 14 residues. Germline trimming cut 6 bases from V and 7 bases from J; bases unmatched to any gene: 6. CDR3 sequence reads: CASSADRGRNEQFF. The CDR3 region has the DNA TGTGCCAGCAGCGCGGACAGGGGGAGGAATGAGCAGTTCTTC.

The rearrangement uses TRBV5-1 and TRBJ1-1; a possible D gene is TRBD1 (6 bases). The V gene's germline CDR1 is SGHRS and CDR2 YFSETQ. V was pared by 4 bases and J by 4 bases, with 14 bases between. CDR3 length equals 14 residues. CDR3 in amino acids: CASSGAPGATEAFF. CDR3 coding DNA: TGCGCCAGCAGCGGGGCCCCAGGGGCCACTGAAGCTTTCTTT.

The CDR3 loop is CASRPASNEKLFF. Written as DNA, the CDR3 is TGTGCCAGTCGACCGGCTAGTAATGAAAAACTGTTTTTT. V gene TRBV2 combines with J gene TRBJ1-4; D is ambiguous. Germline loops: CDR1 SNHLY, CDR2 FYNNEI. V shed 9 bases and J shed 4 bases, with 12 bases lying between them. This CDR3 has 13 amino acids.

The chain couples TRBV4-1 to TRBJ2-1; 10 bases match TRBD2. CDR3 size: 16 residues. V dropped 2 bases and J dropped 9; count of bases not matched to a gene: 10. CDR1 and CDR2 (germline): MGHRA, YSYEKL. The CDR3 region has the DNA TGCGCCAGCAGCCAATTGCCTAGCGGGAGCTGGGGTGAGCAGTTCTTC. Translation gives CASSQLPSGSWGEQFF.

This sequence joins TRBV3-1 (or the pseudogene TRBV3-2) and TRBJ2-1; D unresolved. V dropped 6 bases and J dropped 5 bases, with 14 bases sitting between them. Germline V CDR1 and CDR2: LGHDT, YNNKEL (reference sequence). The CDR3 contains 14 residues. The CDR3 DNA follows: TGTGCCAGCAGGAAGGGCTTTGGGGACAATGAGCAGTTCTTC. Amino acids: CASRKGFGDNEQFF.

The CDR3 DNA is TGTGCCAGAAGCCAAAACAGGACTTCGAACTATGGCTACACCTTC. It codes for CARSQNRTSNYGYTF. This chain uses TRBV5-3 with TRBJ1-2; maybe TRBD1 (5 bases). TRBV5-3 is an open reading frame whose function is uncertain. The V gene lost 4 bases and the J gene lost 2 bases, with 15 bases spanning the gap. The CDR3 has 15 residues.

The V and J genes are TRBV27 and TRBJ2-7, with D possibly matching TRBD2 (6 bases). Germline CDR1 is MNHEY and CDR2 is SMNVEV (reference sequence). The V end lost 2 bases, the J end lost 6 bases, and 11 bases lay between the germline ends. The CDR3 sequence is 13 residues long. CDR3 sequence reads: CASSLTSRAEQYF. The CDR3 DNA reads TGTGCCAGCAGTTTAACTAGCAGGGCCGAGCAGTACTTC.

The chain couples TRBV10-2 to TRBJ2-1; 9 bases agree with TRBD2. Per germline, CDR1 WSHSY and CDR2 SAAADI. V lost 4 bases and J lost 9; bases outside the gene matches: 7. The CDR3 length is 14 residues. The CDR3 loop reads CASSVRAGGGEQFF. The CDR3 DNA follows: TGCGCCAGCAGTGTTAGAGCGGGAGGAGGTGAGCAGTTCTTC.

The chain links TRBV5-5 to TRBJ1-2; 11 bases match TRBD1. Germline values: CDR1 SGHKS, CDR2 YYEKEE (reference sequence). V shed 7 bases, J shed 3 bases, and the junction held 14 bases outside the gene matches. The CDR3 has 17 amino acids. CDR3 sequence (DNA): TGTGCCAGCCACAAAAGGGACAGGGGGACTGGCGACTATGGCTACACCTTC. It translates to CASHKRDRGTGDYGYTF.

The chain couples TRBV6-1 to TRBJ1-6; D not resolved. V lost 1 base and J 2 bases, leaving 15 bases between the germline ends. Germline assignment: CDR1 MNHNS and CDR2 SASEGT. This CDR3 comprises 18 residues. The CDR3 DNA reads TGTGCCAGCAGTGAAGAGACCCCTTCGCGGCCCTATAATTCACCCCTCCACTTT. Amino acids: CASSEETPSRPYNSPLHF.

This chain uses TRBV9 with TRBJ2-1, with D hard to call. The CDR3 has 14 amino acids. Germline V gene data show CDR1 as SGDLS and CDR2 as YYNGEE. V shed 4 bases and J shed 6 bases, with 14 bases lying between them. The DNA for the CDR3 is TGTGCCAGCAGCCCTAGAGACCTCGTCAATGAGCAGTTCTTC. It encodes CASSPRDLVNEQFF.

The chain recombines TRBV10-3 with TRBJ1-1, with a possible D match to TRBD1 (6 bases). Per the germline V gene, CDR1 is ENHRY and CDR2 is SYGVKD. This CDR3 is 14 amino acids long. The ends were cut back, 3 bases at V and 6 bases at J, with 14 bases in the middle. CDR3 region: CAISDWGRRPEAFF. CDR3 DNA sequence: TGTGCCATCAGTGATTGGGGGCGTCGTCCTGAAGCTTTCTTT.